The T cell receptor beta chain under discussion was sequenced for a study of blood T cell repertoires in COVID-19. Using immunoSEQ multiplex PCR, the repertoire was profiled, and TCRdb retains in-frame clones only, with some absent. The sample lists about 300,000 clones; 65% to 85% were seen once. The CDR3 runs to 18 residues. The V gene end was trimmed by 0 bases and the J gene end by 2 bases; junction bases not matched to a gene: 5. Per the germline V gene, CDR1 is SGHTA and CDR2 is FQGTGA. The specimen was peripheral blood. This chain uses TRBV7-3 with TRBJ2-3; 13 nucleotides match TRBD2. This receptor was identified in a human donor with COVID-19, enrolled during active disease. The donor label of this sample is uncertain. Written as DNA, the CDR3 is TGTGCCAGCAGCTTAACGGGGGGGACTAGCGGGACCACAGATACGCAGTATTTT. Translation gives CASSLTGGTSGTTDTQYF.